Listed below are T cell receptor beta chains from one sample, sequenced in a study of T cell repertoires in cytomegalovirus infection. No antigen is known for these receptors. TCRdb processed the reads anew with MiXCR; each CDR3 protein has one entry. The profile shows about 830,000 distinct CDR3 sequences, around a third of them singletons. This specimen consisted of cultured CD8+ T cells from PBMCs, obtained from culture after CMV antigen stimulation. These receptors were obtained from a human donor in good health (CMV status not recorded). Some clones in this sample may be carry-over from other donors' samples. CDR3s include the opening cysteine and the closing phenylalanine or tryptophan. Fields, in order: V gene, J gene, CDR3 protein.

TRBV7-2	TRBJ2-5	CASSFRLSWEAQYF
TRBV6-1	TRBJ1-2	CASSLYDRGYGYTF
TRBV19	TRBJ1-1	CASSIPPTGNTEAFF
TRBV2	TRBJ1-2	CASSGPSGTGGTQYGYTF
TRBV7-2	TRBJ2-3	CASSRSGSRVTDTQYF
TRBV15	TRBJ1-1	CATSRAVQGSTEAFF
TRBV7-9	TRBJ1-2	CASSITDRASYGYTF
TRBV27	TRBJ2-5	CVSSLSGQGPQETQYF
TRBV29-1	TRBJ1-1	CSVFIERAIEAFF
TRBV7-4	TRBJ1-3	CASSLVGRGLGNTIYF
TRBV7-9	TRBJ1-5	CASSIDRDPNQPQHF
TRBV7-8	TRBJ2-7	CASSSGQGPFFEQYF
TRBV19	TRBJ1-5	CASTSKGLTADQPQHF
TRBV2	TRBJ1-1	CASIQRGANTEAFF
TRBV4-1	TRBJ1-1	CASSQGDRPRIF
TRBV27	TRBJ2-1	CASSLLQTGRSGGYNEQFF
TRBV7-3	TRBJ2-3	CASSLNGGPTDTQYF
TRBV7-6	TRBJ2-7	CASSSGLAGVYEQYF
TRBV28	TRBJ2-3	CASSLGEMGPDTQYF
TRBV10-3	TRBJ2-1	CAISEKTYEQFF
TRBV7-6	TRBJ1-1	CASSLRTGPTEAFF
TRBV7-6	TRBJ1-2	CASAPGGFYGYTF
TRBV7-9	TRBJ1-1	CASSLIREAFF
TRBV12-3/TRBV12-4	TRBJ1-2	CASSPLLSGYGYTF
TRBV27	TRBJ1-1	CASMGPGNTEAFF
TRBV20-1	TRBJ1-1	CSAKDRAQSEAFF
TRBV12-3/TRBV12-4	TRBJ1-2	CASSGQGAFGYTF
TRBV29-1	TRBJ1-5	CSAGGGNQPQHF
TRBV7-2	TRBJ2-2	CASSLDLLQWQNTGELFF
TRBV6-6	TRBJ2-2	CASSYSGLGGGELFF
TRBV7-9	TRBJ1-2	CVSSLEGTGATNYGYTF
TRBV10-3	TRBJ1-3	CAIRETATSGNTIYF
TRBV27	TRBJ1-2	CASLGPLQGAVDYGYTF
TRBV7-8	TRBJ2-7	CASSLARSGYEQYF
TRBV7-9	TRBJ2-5	CASSFKDTGRYQETQYF